This TCR beta chain was sequenced in a study of T cell responses to AZD1222 COVID-19 vaccine. The assay was immunoSEQ multiplex PCR, and TCRdb's table has in-frame clones only and misses some. The table includes roughly 150,000 clones, about 90% detected once. The receptor comes from an adult who received the AZD1222 COVID-19 vaccine. Sequences were derived from peripheral blood, sampled 28 days after the second AZD1222 dose.

CDR3 nucleotide sequence: TGTGCCAGTAGTATCCCCCAGGGAACGCAGTATTTT. Translating gives CASSIPQGTQYF. The chain joins TRBV19 to TRBJ2-3, with a tentative D call TRBD1 (5 bases). Trimming cost V 3 bases and J 9 bases, with 10 bases left between them. CDR1 is LNHDA and CDR2 is SQIVND in the germline V gene (reference sequence). The CDR3 covers 12 residues. Drawing the rest from reference TRBV19 and TRBJ2-3, the complete variable domain is DGGITQSPKYLFRKEGQNVTLSCEQNLNHDAMYWYRQDPGQGLRLIYYSQIVNDFQKGDIAEGYSVSREKKESFPLTVTSAQKNPTAFYLCASSIPQGTQYFGPGTRLTVL.